A single sample gave rise to the 23 T cell receptor beta chains below, sequenced in a study of T cell changes during pregnancy in multiple sclerosis. Clones were read by immunoSEQ multiplex PCR, and TCRdb kept only the in-frame ones, dropping some. The sample yields tens of thousands of clones, around 92% seen once. The specimen was CD4+ T cells from peripheral blood mononuclear cells, collected in the third trimester of pregnancy. Source of these receptors: a female donor with multiple sclerosis, enrolled in a pregnancy study.

The chain has TRBV27 and TRBJ1-5; 8 bases line up with TRBD1. Looked up from germline, CDR1 is MNHEY and CDR2 is SMNVEV (reference sequence). CDR3 length: 16 residues. The V gene end was trimmed by 5 bases and the J gene end by 2 bases; junction bases not matched to a gene: 8. The CDR3, as DNA: TGTGCCAGCAGTCCGCAGGGGGCGAGGGGCAATCAGCCCCAGCATTTT. It is translated as CASSPQGARGNQPQHF.

The chain has TRBV29-1 and TRBJ2-1; D perhaps matches TRBD1 (5 bases). The CDR3 is 10 residues long. Germline CDR1 reads SQVTM; CDR2 reads ANQGSEA. The V gene lost 7 bases and the J gene lost 7 bases, with 8 bases spanning the gap. As DNA, the CDR3 is TGCAGCGCCAGGGAAAATGAGCAGTTCTTC. The encoded protein is CSARENEQFF.

V and J are TRBV28 and TRBJ2-2; TRBD2 matches 9 bases. In germline, CDR1 is MDHEN, CDR2 SYDVKM. V was pared by 8 bases and J by 6 bases, with 10 bases of the junction left unmatched. The CDR3 loop spans 15 amino acids. The CDR3 loop is CASGWGLAGPGELFF. The CDR3 nucleotides read TGTGCCAGCGGTTGGGGGCTAGCGGGACCCGGGGAGCTGTTTTTT.

The chain recombines TRBV9 with TRBJ2-7; maybe TRBD2 (6 bases). The V end was cut by 0 bases, the J end by 2 bases, with 12 bases between. This CDR3 contains 15 residues. Germline V gene sequence: CDR1 SGDLS, CDR2 YYNGEE. The CDR3 DNA reads TGTGCCAGCAGCGTAGGGGGTAGCGGAGCCTACGAGCAGTACTTC. This encodes CASSVGGSGAYEQYF.

The J gene is TRBJ1-4, the V gene TRBV28, with 9 bases that match TRBD1. With 5 bases clipped from V and 4 bases from J, the junction kept 11 bases outside the gene matches. Per germline, CDR1 MDHEN and CDR2 SYDVKM. The CDR3 runs 17 residues. CDR3 region: CASSLAGTGLDNEKLFF. The DNA of the CDR3 is TGTGCCAGCAGTCTTGCCGGGACAGGGTTAGATAATGAAAAACTGTTTTTT.

The V and J genes are TRBV2 and TRBJ2-2; possibly TRBD2 for D (5 bases). There are 13 residues in the CDR3. Germline-derived CDR1 and CDR2 are SNHLY and FYNNEI. Deletions cut 4 bases from V and 6 bases from J, with 9 bases between. In DNA, the CDR3 is TGTGCCAGCAGTGTCCCGCGGGCCGGGGAGCTGTTTTTT. It encodes CASSVPRAGELFF. Variable domain in full (rest from reference TRBV2 and TRBJ2-2): EPEVTQTPSHQVTQMGQEVILRCVPISNHLYFYWYRQILGQKVEFLVSFYNNEISEKSEIFDDQFSVERPDGSNFTLKIRSTKLEDSAMYFCASSVPRAGELFFGEGSRLTVL.

The rearrangement uses TRBV29-1 and TRBJ2-7, with 9 bases lining up with TRBD2. CDR3 length equals 13 residues. With 4 bases clipped from V and 2 bases from J, the junction kept 3 bases outside the gene matches. Germline-derived CDR1 and CDR2 are SQVTM and ANQGSEA. The CDR3, as DNA: TGCAGCGTTGGTAGCGGGAGCACCTACGAGCAGTACTTC. Translating gives CSVGSGSTYEQYF.

V is TRBV10-3 and J is TRBJ1-1, with 7 positions matching TRBD1. This CDR3 spans 12 amino acids. Germline V gene lookup returns CDR1 ENHRY and CDR2 SYGVKD. Trimming removed 10 bases from V and 1 base from J; junction bases left unmatched: 3. The chain's CDR3 is CASQGGNTEAFF. In DNA form, the CDR3 reads TGTGCCAGCCAGGGGGGGAACACTGAAGCTTTCTTT.

The chain carries TRBV19 and TRBJ1-2, with D perhaps matching TRBD1 (6 bases). Trimming pared 2 bases from V and 8 bases from J, leaving 12 bases between. Germline assignment: CDR1 LNHDA and CDR2 SQIVND (reference sequence). The CDR3 length is 13 residues. The CDR3 reads CASSIQGKDGYTF. The CDR3 nucleotides read TGTGCCAGTAGTATACAGGGGAAGGACGGCTACACCTTC.

V and J are TRBV5-1 and TRBJ1-3; 7 bases align to TRBD1. The J segment lost 3 bases and the V segment lost 4 bases, leaving 7 bases of the junction unmatched. This CDR3 is 15 amino acids long. The germline gives CDR1 SGHRS, CDR2 YFSETQ. The CDR3 DNA follows: TGCGCCAGCAGCCTTGAAGCAGGGGGTGGAAACACCATATATTTT. Translation gives CASSLEAGGGNTIYF.

Remarks on this clone: The same CDR3 also results from other DNA sequences found in this sample. The J gene is TRBJ2-3, the V gene TRBV5-1, with 7 bases matching TRBD2. Germline values: CDR1 SGHRS, CDR2 YFSETQ. The CDR3 sequence is 13 residues long. With V trimmed by 4 bases and J by 4 bases, 3 bases remained unmatched. Here the CDR3 reads CASSLAGADTQYF. In nucleotides, the CDR3 is TGCGCCAGCAGCCTCGCGGGGGCAGATACGCAGTATTTT.

The DNA for the CDR3 is TGTGCCAGCAGCTGGGGGGGGAGGGGTACTGAAGCTTTCTTT. As protein: CASSWGGRGTEAFF. The chain combines TRBV5-5 with TRBJ1-1; TRBD1 is a possible D gene (5 bases). Germline V gene sequence: CDR1 SGHKS, CDR2 YYEKEE (reference sequence). V was clipped by 3 bases and J by 5 bases, with 14 bases between them. The CDR3 extends over 14 amino acids.

The chain recombines TRBV5-1 with TRBJ2-1; 13 bases are shared with TRBD2. Germline trimming cut 5 bases from V and 0 bases from J; bases unmatched to any gene: 5. From germline, CDR1 is SGHRS and CDR2 YFSETQ. This CDR3 comprises 17 residues. The CDR3 spells CASRPTSGRSSYNEQFF. The CDR3 DNA reads TGCGCCAGCAGGCCGACTAGCGGGAGGAGCTCCTACAATGAGCAGTTCTTC.

The chain couples TRBV19 to TRBJ2-5; 15 positions match TRBD2. The CDR3 consists of 15 residues. J was trimmed by 4 bases and V by 4 bases; bases with no gene match: 1. Germline values: CDR1 LNHDA, CDR2 SQIVND (reference sequence). The CDR3 protein is CASSTGLAGGETQYF. The CDR3 nucleotides are TGTGCCAGTAGTACGGGACTAGCGGGAGGAGAGACCCAGTACTTC.

The rearrangement uses TRBV2 and TRBJ1-4; TRBD1 might be the D (6 bases). Per germline, CDR1 SNHLY and CDR2 FYNNEI. Trimming shortened V by 6 bases and J by 4 bases, and 21 bases separated the two germline ends. The CDR3 consists of 17 residues. In DNA, the CDR3 is TGTGCCAGCAGCGATCCGCCGGACAGAGTCCATAATGAAAAACTGTTTTTT. Its protein product is CASSDPPDRVHNEKLFF.

The rearrangement uses TRBV2 and TRBJ2-1, with D uncertain. Germline-derived CDR1 and CDR2 are SNHLY and FYNNEI. CDR3 size: 11 residues. V dropped 7 bases and J dropped 9 bases, with 10 bases sitting between them. CDR3 in DNA: TGTGCCAGCAAAATAGCTGTTGAGCAGTTCTTC. Protein product: CASKIAVEQFF.

This sequence joins TRBV29-1 and TRBJ2-2; 14 nucleotides match TRBD2. The trim removed 7 bases at V and 3 bases at J, leaving 10 bases unmatched. Germline-derived CDR1 and CDR2 are SQVTM and ANQGSEA. The CDR3 consists of 17 residues. The DNA of the CDR3 is TGCAGCGCCGCTGGACTAGCGGGAGGCTATGACACCGGGGAGCTGTTTTTT. This sequence encodes CSAAGLAGGYDTGELFF.

V and J are TRBV7-6 and TRBJ2-7; 10 positions agree with TRBD2. With 2 bases clipped from V and 4 bases from J, the junction kept 8 bases outside the gene matches. The CDR3 extends over 16 amino acids. Per the germline V gene, CDR1 is SGHVS and CDR2 is FNYEAQ. The CDR3 loop is CASSLSPASGSYEQYF. DNA for the CDR3: TGTGCCAGCAGCTTAAGTCCGGCTAGCGGGAGTTACGAGCAGTACTTC.

CDR3 coding DNA: TGTGCCAGCAGCTCCCGACCCGGGGGGGCCGGTAGCACAGATACGCAGTATTTT. This encodes CASSSRPGGAGSTDTQYF. The chain joins TRBV13 to TRBJ2-3; TRBD2 agrees at 8 bases. The CDR3 is 18 amino acids. The ends lost 4 bases at V and 0 bases at J; junction bases unmatched: 12. CDR1 is PRHDT and CDR2 is FYEKMQ in the germline V gene (reference sequence).

The V and J genes are TRBV7-9 and TRBJ1-2; D is uncertain. The CDR3 is 13 residues long. Trimming stripped 5 bases from V and 7 bases from J, with 14 bases between. Germline values: CDR1 SEHNR, CDR2 FQNEAQ (reference sequence). In nucleotides, the CDR3 is TGTGCCAGCAGCCCCCTCAACAGTGGTGGCTACACCTTC. Translating gives CASSPLNSGGYTF. Full variable domain (missing parts from reference TRBV7-9 and TRBJ1-2): DTGVSQNPRHKITKRGQNVTFRCDPISEHNRLYWYRQTLGQGPEFLTYFQNEAQLEKSRLLSDRFSAERPKGSFSTLEIQRTEQGDSAMYLCASSPLNSGGYTFGSGTRLTVV.

V and J are TRBV27 and TRBJ2-1; TRBD1 is a possible D gene (5 bases). The germline CDR1 and CDR2 sequences are MNHEY and SMNVEV (reference sequence). Trimming removed 3 bases from V and 0 bases from J, with 15 bases in between. This CDR3 comprises 17 residues. The CDR3 region has the DNA TGTGCCAGCAGTTTGGGGCGGATCGGACACTCCTACAATGAGCAGTTCTTC. Residues: CASSLGRIGHSYNEQFF.

The chain is built from TRBV15 and TRBJ1-2, with a possible D match to TRBD1 (6 bases). The CDR3 contains 14 residues. The V end was cut by 1 base, the J end by 5 bases, with 11 bases between. CDR1 and CDR2 from the germline V gene are LNHNV and YYDKDF (reference sequence). The CDR3 coding sequence is TGTGCCACCAGCAGAGGTCGGGGGGCTTATGGCTACACCTTC. Translation: CATSRGRGAYGYTF.

This sequence joins TRBV2 and TRBJ2-1, with D perhaps matching TRBD2 (6 bases). The CDR3 spans 14 residues. The germline V gene encodes CDR1 SNHLY and CDR2 FYNNEI. Between the trimmed V and J ends, which lost 11 bases and 2 bases, there was a span of 16 bases. CDR3 region: CACGRERTYNEQFF. The CDR3 DNA sequence: TGTGCCTGCGGACGGGAGAGAACCTACAATGAGCAGTTCTTC.